The source of this TCR beta chain is a study of immune characterization of retroperitoneal liposarcoma. The CDR3 contains 15 residues. Germline CDR1 is MNHNS and CDR2 is SASEGT. TCRdb re-called the PCR reads through MiXCR, storing one row per CDR3 protein. Here the sample spans 11,000 or so distinct CDR3 sequences, about 50% being singletons. This chain uses TRBV6-1 with TRBJ2-3; TRBD2 matches 14 bases. The J call may be wrong; the DNA end is better matched by TRBJ2-7. The sample taken for sequencing was tumor tissue. This receptor was identified in a female donor with retroperitoneal liposarcoma. The CDR3 bases are TGTGCCAGCAGGAAAGGGACTAGCGGGAGAAATGAGCAGTACTTC. Translating it yields CASRKGTSGRNEQYF.